This T cell receptor beta chain came from a study of control samples from healthy donors and cancer patients. From germline, CDR1 is MDHEN and CDR2 SYDVKM. This CDR3 has 15 residues. The ends were cut back, 6 bases at V and 3 bases at J, with 14 bases in the middle. Using immunoSEQ multiplex PCR, the repertoire was profiled, and TCRdb retains in-frame clones only, with some absent. The sample lists about 160,000 clones, around 94% occurring once. The sequence was obtained from a man between 60 and 70 years old with colorectal cancer. Material: PBMCs. This chain connects TRBV28 to TRBJ1-4; D may be TRBD1 (6 bases). CDR3 nucleotides: TGTGCCAGCAGAGGGGGGCAGAGGGCTAATGAAAAACTGTTTTTT. It encodes CASRGGQRANEKLFF.